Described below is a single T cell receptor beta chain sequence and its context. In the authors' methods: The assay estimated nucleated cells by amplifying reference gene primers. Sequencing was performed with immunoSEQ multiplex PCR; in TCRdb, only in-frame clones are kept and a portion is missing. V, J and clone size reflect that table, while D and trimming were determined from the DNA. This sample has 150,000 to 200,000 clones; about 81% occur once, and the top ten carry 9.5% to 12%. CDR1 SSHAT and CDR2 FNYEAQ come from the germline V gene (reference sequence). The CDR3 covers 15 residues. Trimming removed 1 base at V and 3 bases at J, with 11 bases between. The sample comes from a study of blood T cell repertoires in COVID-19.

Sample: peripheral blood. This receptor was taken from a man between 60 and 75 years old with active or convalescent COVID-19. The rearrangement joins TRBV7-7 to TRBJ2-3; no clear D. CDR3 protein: CASSLGGGATDTQYF. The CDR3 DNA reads TGTGCCAGCAGCTTAGGAGGTGGAGCGACAGATACGCAGTATTTT.